One sample yielded the 21 T cell receptor beta chains listed below, sequenced in a study of beta chain features in type 1 diabetes. What was sequenced were expressed TCRB transcripts, since all of the isolated RNA had been reverse transcribed. The assay was immunoSEQ multiplex PCR, and TCRdb's table has in-frame clones only and misses some. This repertoire shows about 900,000 clones, roughly 16% found once; its top ten account for 0.02% to 0.025%. The source material was naive CD4+ T cells from blood. These receptors all come from a woman between 18 and 29 years old in good health.

This clone occurred a few times. The chain recombines TRBV19 with TRBJ2-3; D remains unclear. This CDR3 spans 17 amino acids. V was cut by 1 base and J by 0 bases, with 14 bases left in between. Germline CDR1 and CDR2: LNHDA and SQIVND (reference sequence). CDR3: CASSIAFGDASTDTQYF. CDR3 coding DNA: TGTGCCAGTAGTATAGCTTTCGGAGATGCTAGCACAGATACGCAGTATTTT. Looking up the rest from reference TRBV19 and TRBJ2-3 gives the full variable domain: DGGITQSPKYLFRKEGQNVTLSCEQNLNHDAMYWYRQDPGQGLRLIYYSQIVNDFQKGDIAEGYSVSREKKESFPLTVTSAQKNPTAFYLCASSIAFGDASTDTQYFGPGTRLTVL.

This clone showed up just a few times. CDR3: CASSRLASTSYEQYF. The CDR3 nucleotides read TGCGCCAGCAGTCGTTTGGCATCCACCTCCTACGAGCAGTACTTC. The chain joins TRBV5-1 to TRBJ2-7; D is unclear. Germline V lookup: CDR1 SGHRS, CDR2 YFSETQ. V was trimmed by 5 bases and J by 0 bases, leaving 15 bases between them. CDR3 length: 15 residues.

V is TRBV5-6 and J is TRBJ2-3; no clear D gene. The V gene's germline CDR1 is SGHDT and CDR2 YYEEEE. CDR3 length equals 14 residues. Trimming left V 2 bases short and J 6 bases short, with 13 bases between. The CDR3 spells CASSFLGPGDTQYF. The CDR3 DNA reads as TGTGCCAGCAGCTTTCTGGGTCCCGGGGATACGCAGTATTTT. The full variable domain, in which reference TRBV5-6 and TRBJ2-3 provide the parts outside the CDR3, is DAGVTQSPTHLIKTRGQQVTLRCSPKSGHDTVSWYQQALGQGPQFIFQYYEEEERQRGNFPDRFSGHQFPNYSSELNVNALLLGDSALYLCASSFLGPGDTQYFGPGTRLTVL.

This clone was seen more than once but under ten times. This chain links TRBV15 with TRBJ2-1; 10 bases map to TRBD2. The CDR3 totals 15 residues. Germline-derived CDR1 and CDR2 are LNHNV and YYDKDF (reference sequence). Trimming took 1 base from V and 9 from J; bases not matched to a gene: 6. The CDR3 DNA sequence: TGTGCCACCAGCAGAGTCTCACTAGCGGGACTTGAGCAGTTCTTC. This translates into CATSRVSLAGLEQFF.

Points on this clone: The same CDR3 can be traced to other DNA sequences in this sample. The J gene is TRBJ2-7, the V gene TRBV7-8; no clear D gene. The CDR3 runs 13 residues. Looked up from germline, CDR1 is SGHVS and CDR2 is FQNEAQ. The ends were cut back, 1 base at V and 0 bases at J, with 4 bases in the middle. The CDR3 bases are TGTGCCAGCAGCTTAGGATTCTCCTACGAGCAGTACTTC. Amino acids: CASSLGFSYEQYF.

Only a few counts were recorded for this clone. This chain uses TRBV18 with TRBJ2-5; 8 nucleotides align to TRBD2. CDR3 length equals 13 residues. J was trimmed by 3 bases and V by 5 bases; bases with no gene match: 2. Germline V gene lookup returns CDR1 KGHSH and CDR2 LQKENI. This CDR3 is CASSSGREETQYF. The CDR3, as DNA: TGTGCCAGCTCATCCGGGAGGGAAGAGACCCAGTACTTC.

This clone was recorded only once. The chain recombines TRBV28 with TRBJ2-7; 7 nucleotides agree with TRBD1. The V segment lost 7 bases and the J segment 2 bases; nucleotides outside the gene matches: 11. The length of the CDR3 is 15 residues. Germline V gene data show CDR1 as MDHEN and CDR2 as SYDVKM. Here the CDR3 DNA reads TGTGCCAGCATTGGGGGACAGTGGGTTACCTACGAGCAGTACTTC. Residues: CASIGGQWVTYEQYF.

This clone was seen only a few times. The V gene is TRBV5-1, the J gene TRBJ2-5, with D possibly matching TRBD2 (5 bases). This CDR3 region has 13 residues. Germline V gene sequence: CDR1 SGHRS, CDR2 YFSETQ. The V and J ends lost 7 bases and 4 bases respectively, with 14 bases between them. The CDR3, as DNA: TGCGCCAGCGGACTGAATAGAGGAGAGACCCAGTACTTC. Translated, it gives CASGLNRGETQYF.

A few counts support this clone. The chain employs TRBV9 and TRBJ2-1, with 7 bases fitting TRBD2. The CDR3 is 15 amino acids. CDR1 SGDLS and CDR2 YYNGEE come from the germline V gene. V gave up 5 bases and J gave up 5 bases; unmatched junction bases: 10. CDR3 amino acids: CASSSRDYLNNEQFF. DNA of the CDR3: TGTGCCAGCAGTTCCCGGGACTACCTCAACAATGAGCAGTTCTTC.

In DNA form, the CDR3 reads TGTGCCAGCAGCCACGAAATGGCTAACACCGGGGAGCTGTTTTTT. It is translated as CASSHEMANTGELFF. The gene calls are TRBV7-8 and TRBJ2-2, with D hard to call. Looked up from germline, CDR1 is SGHVS and CDR2 is FQNEAQ. Trimming removed 5 bases from V and 2 bases from J, with 12 bases in between. The CDR3 length is 15 residues.

The sample holds a few counts of this clone. The J gene is TRBJ2-1, the V gene TRBV10-3, with 9 bases that match TRBD2. After removal of 0 bases from V and 8 bases from J, the junction contained 5 bases not matched to a gene. CDR1 is ENHRY, CDR2 SYGVKD, per germline. The CDR3 extends over 15 amino acids. The CDR3 coding sequence is TGTGCCATCAGTGAGTCGTTAGCGGGAGATGATGAGCAGTTCTTC. It is translated as CAISESLAGDDEQFF.

This sequence joins TRBV4-3 and TRBJ1-1, with D hard to call. Germline CDR1 is LGHNA and CDR2 is YSLEER. The CDR3 spans 15 residues. Trimming removed 4 bases at V and 1 base at J, with 13 bases between. The CDR3 loop is CASSPASERNTEAFF. Here the CDR3 DNA reads TGCGCCAGCAGCCCAGCATCAGAGAGGAACACTGAAGCTTTCTTT.

The chain employs TRBV7-9 and TRBJ1-2; D is unclear. The V end was cut by 5 bases, the J end by 4 bases, with 14 bases between. The CDR3 consists of 14 residues. Germline CDR1 SEHNR, CDR2 FQNEAQ (reference sequence). The CDR3 is CASSTKQSSYGYTF. The CDR3 nucleotides read TGTGCCAGCAGCACCAAACAGAGCTCCTATGGCTACACCTTC.

V and J are TRBV28 and TRBJ1-1; 7 nucleotides line up with TRBD1. This CDR3 comprises 14 residues. V shed 5 bases, J shed 4 bases, and the junction held 7 bases outside the gene matches. From germline, CDR1 is MDHEN and CDR2 SYDVKM. CDR3: CASSRPGGRTEAFF. DNA of the CDR3: TGTGCCAGCAGTAGGCCAGGGGGACGCACTGAAGCTTTCTTT.

The chain uses TRBV5-6 and TRBJ2-6; D is possibly TRBD1 (5 bases). The CDR3 extends over 18 amino acids. Between the trimmed V and J ends, which lost 1 base and 0 bases, there was a span of 14 bases. Per germline, CDR1 SGHDT and CDR2 YYEEEE. For the CDR3, the DNA is TGTGCCAGCAGCTTGAGGCCCCGTAGGGGCTCTGGGGCCAACGTCCTGACTTTC. Its translation is CASSLRPRRGSGANVLTF. The variable domain in full, completed from reference TRBV5-6 and TRBJ2-6, reads DAGVTQSPTHLIKTRGQQVTLRCSPKSGHDTVSWYQQALGQGPQFIFQYYEEEERQRGNFPDRFSGHQFPNYSSELNVNALLLGDSALYLCASSLRPRRGSGANVLTFGAGSRLTVL.

This clone was observed a handful of times. The same CDR3 can be traced to other DNA sequences in this sample. The V gene is TRBV7-2, the J gene TRBJ1-5; no firm D call. The germline gives CDR1 SGHTA, CDR2 FQGNSA. This CDR3 region has 12 residues. V lost 1 base and J lost 3, with 1 base in between. The CDR3 DNA is TGTGCCAGCAGCTTAGACAATCAGCCCCAGCATTTT. Translation gives CASSLDNQPQHF.

Worth noting for this clone: A read error may account for a junction end that differs from germline. Additional DNA sequences in this sample encode the identical CDR3. This CDR3 reads CASSQADQFVYEQYF. CDR3 nucleotide sequence: TGTGCCAGCAGTCAAGCAGACCAGTTCGTCTACGAGCAGTACTTC. V usage is TRBV4-2 and J usage is TRBJ2-7; D remains unclear. CDR1 is LGHNA and CDR2 is YNFKEQ in the germline V gene. The CDR3 has 15 residues.

A few counts support this clone. The chain carries TRBV6-1 and TRBJ2-1; D is undetermined. The CDR3 consists of 14 residues. The germline CDR1 and CDR2 sequences are MNHNS and SASEGT. The ends were cut back, 8 bases at V and 2 bases at J, with 13 bases in the middle. The CDR3 nucleotides are TGTGCCAGCGTGGAGCGAACTGCCTACAATGAGCAGTTCTTC. It codes for CASVERTAYNEQFF.

The chain uses TRBV5-1 and TRBJ2-5; D uncertain. CDR3 length: 14 amino acids. Trimming left V 3 bases short and J 5 bases short, with 14 bases between. From germline, CDR1 is SGHRS and CDR2 YFSETQ. The CDR3 DNA reads as TGCGCCAGCAGCTCGAGGTCTGTGGACGAGACCCAGTACTTC. It specifies CASSSRSVDETQYF.

The chain combines TRBV18 with TRBJ2-5, with D unclear. The germline gives CDR1 KGHSH, CDR2 LQKENI. V lost 6 bases and J lost 4, with 18 bases in between. This CDR3 is 15 amino acids long. The CDR3 loop is CASSLTGSVRETQYF. CDR3 nucleotide sequence: TGTGCCAGCTCCCTCACTGGTTCTGTCCGAGAGACCCAGTACTTC.

This clone was seen a handful of times. The J gene is TRBJ2-5, the V gene TRBV7-8, with TRBD2 as a possible D gene (5 bases). This CDR3 is 15 amino acids long. Germline values: CDR1 SGHVS, CDR2 FQNEAQ. V lost 0 bases and J lost 2, with 10 bases in between. The CDR3 reads CASSLAPGRQETQYF. CDR3 in DNA: TGTGCCAGCAGCTTAGCGCCGGGGAGACAAGAGACCCAGTACTTC.